This is a list of T cell receptor beta chains from one sample in a study of shared T cell receptors in the human thymus. This table comes from immunoSEQ multiplex PCR, and its TCRdb copy is limited to in-frame clones, with some not included. The sample carries over 450,000 clones, approximately 80% recorded once. Another study also made use of these data, one on human thymus T cells.

The sample comprised thymocytes. These receptors came from a boy in the first two years of life with a congenital heart defect. CDR3s include the opening cysteine and the closing phenylalanine or tryptophan. The order of the fields is J gene, clone size, D gene, V gene, CDR3 DNA, CDR3 protein. A D gene is named only where the DNA matches it firmly. Not all rows give a size; the values are once, few, many and, for expanded clones, a class.

>TRBJ2-7|few|NA|TRBV7-2
TGTGCCAGCAGCTTTCGCCCACTAGGCCACGAGCAGTACTTC
CASSFRPLGHEQYF
>TRBJ2-6|NA|TRBD1|TRBV9
TGTGCCAGCAGCGCTCCTAACAGGGGCGGCTCTGGGGCCAACGTCCTGACTTTC
CASSAPNRGGSGANVLTF
>TRBJ2-1|NA|TRBD2|TRBV7-6
TGTGCCAGCAGCTTAGAATCGGGAGGCCGGCGGTGGTACAATGAGCAGTTCTTC
CASSLESGGRRWYNEQFF
>TRBJ2-7|NA|TRBD2|TRBV15
TGTGCCACCAGCGCCGGGACTAGCGGGAGGGCCTCCAACGAGCAGTACTTC
CATSAGTSGRASNEQYF
>TRBJ2-7|NA|NA|TRBV5-4
TGTGCCAGCAGCTACGCCGGGACTTCCTACGAGCAGTACTTC
CASSYAGTSYEQYF
>TRBJ1-1|NA|TRBD1|TRBV14
TGTGCCAGCAGCCAACAGGGACAGGGCGACACTGAAGCTTTCTTT
CASSQQGQGDTEAFF
>TRBJ1-2|NA|NA|TRBV19
TGTGCCATAGGAGGCGGGCAGAGGGAAGGTGGCTACACCTTC
CAIGGGQREGGYTF
>TRBJ2-7|NA|NA|TRBV6-1
TGTGCCAGCAGTGAAGGGCCGTCCTACGAGCAGTACTTC
CASSEGPSYEQYF
>TRBJ2-1|once|NA|TRBV6-5
TGTGCCAGTCCACCTAGCGACCATGAGCAGTTCTTC
CASPPSDHEQFF
>TRBJ2-2|once|NA|TRBV6-1
TGTGCCAGCAACGGGGACACCGGGGAGCTGTTTTTT
CASNGDTGELFF
>TRBJ2-7|NA|NA|TRBV25-1
TGTGCCAGCAGTGGGGACTTCAAGAGCTCCTACGAGCAGTACTTC
CASSGDFKSSYEQYF
>TRBJ2-7|NA|TRBD1|TRBV5-1
TGCGCCAGCAGCTTGGCGGGACAGGGACAGGTCTACGAGCAGTACTTC
CASSLAGQGQVYEQYF
>TRBJ2-1|NA|TRBD2|TRBV19
TGTGCCAGTAGTAGGGATCCGGGACTAGCGGGAGTGGCCCCTTCCAATGAGCAGTTCTTC
CASSRDPGLAGVAPSNEQFF
>TRBJ2-6|NA|NA|TRBV7-9
TGTGCCAGCAGTATTGACTGCTCTGGGGCCAACGTCCTGACTTTC
CASSIDCSGANVLTF
>TRBJ1-2|NA|TRBD1|TRBV27
TGTGCCACCAATCGGAGGGGGCGTGGGTATGGCTACACCTTC
CATNRRGRGYGYTF
>TRBJ2-3|few|TRBD2|TRBV6-5
TGTGCCAGCAGCACAAAAGCGGGAAGCACAGATACGCAGTATTTT
CASSTKAGSTDTQYF
>TRBJ1-5|NA|NA|TRBV19
TGTGCCAGTAGTATAGATCAAGTGGGGGCGAAGCAGCCCCAGCATTTT
CASSIDQVGAKQPQHF
>TRBJ2-7|NA|NA|TRBV5-6
TGTGCCAGCAGCTTGGGGGGTTGGGACAATACCTACGAGCAGTACTTC
CASSLGGWDNTYEQYF
>TRBJ1-4|NA|TRBD1|TRBV5-1
TGCGCCAGCAGCTTACTACAGGGGGCGGGTGAAAAACTGTTTTTT
CASSLLQGAGEKLFF
>TRBJ2-1|NA|TRBD2|TRBV27
TGTGCCAGCAGTTTGGCGGGAGGGCCGACGAATGAGCAGTTCTTC
CASSLAGGPTNEQFF
>TRBJ1-3|once|NA|TRBV4-3
TGCGCCAGCAGCCAAGTGCTCGGCTCTGGAAACACCATATATTTT
CASSQVLGSGNTIYF
>TRBJ1-2|NA|TRBD1|TRBV2
TGTGCCAGCAGTCGGGACAGGGGTAGGGGAGGGTTTGGCTACACCTTC
CASSRDRGRGGFGYTF
>TRBJ2-3|few|TRBD2|TRBV28
TGTGCCAGCAGTTTGGGGCCAGGGCGGGGAGGGCCAGATACGCAGTATTTT
CASSLGPGRGGPDTQYF
>TRBJ2-2|NA|TRBD1|TRBV2
TGTGCCAGCAGCGCAACAGGGGCGGCGAACACCGGGGAGCTGTTTTTT
CASSATGAANTGELFF
>TRBJ2-5|NA|NA|TRBV5-1
TGCGCCAGCAGCGTAGGGAGGAGCAAAGAGACCCAGTACTTC
CASSVGRSKETQYF
>TRBJ2-4|NA|TRBD2|TRBV4-1
TGCGCCAGCAGCCAAGGGGAGCGGGAGAGGGCCAAAAACATTCAGTACTTC
CASSQGERERAKNIQYF
>TRBJ2-7|NA|TRBD1|TRBV10-3
TGTGCCATCAGGGCCGTAGGGACAGGGGGATTCGAGCAGTACTTC
CAIRAVGTGGFEQYF
>TRBJ2-3|NA|NA|TRBV29-1
TGCAGCGTTGGGACACGCCGACTTTTCCCAGATACGCAGTATTTT
CSVGTRRLFPDTQYF
>TRBJ2-2|few|TRBD2|TRBV6-4
TGTGCCAGCAGTGACGAGGCTAGCGGGAGGAAGGGCACCGGGGAGCTGTTTTTT
CASSDEASGRKGTGELFF
>TRBJ2-5|NA|TRBD1|TRBV7-9
TGTGCCAGCAGCGTCCAGGGGGCAGGGGAGACCCAGTACTTC
CASSVQGAGETQYF
>TRBJ2-3|NA|TRBD2|TRBV7-9
TGTGCCAGCAGACCTCTAGCGGAAATCACAGATACGCAGTATTTT
CASRPLAEITDTQYF
>TRBJ2-7|NA|TRBD1|TRBV27
TGTGCCAGCAGTGGACAGGTTTTATCTCACGAGCAGTACTTC
CASSGQVLSHEQYF
>TRBJ2-7|NA|TRBD2|TRBV11-3
TGTGCCAGCAGCTCCCGGACTAGCGGCTCCTACGAGCAGTACTTC
CASSSRTSGSYEQYF
>TRBJ1-1|NA|TRBD1|TRBV2
TGTGCCAGCAGTGGGCAGGGGGGATCTGAAGCTTTCTTT
CASSGQGGSEAFF
>TRBJ2-7|NA|NA|TRBV7-2
TGTGCCAGCAGCTTACCGTCCCCCTACGAGCAGTACTTC
CASSLPSPYEQYF
>TRBJ2-3|NA|NA|TRBV7-2
TGTGCCAGCAGCTTAGGAATAGCAAGCACAGATACGCAGTATTTT
CASSLGIASTDTQYF
>TRBJ2-7|NA|TRBD2|TRBV28
TGTGCCAGCAGTCCCCGAGGGGGGAGCGGGAGCGGCGGCGAGCAGTACTTC
CASSPRGGSGSGGEQYF
>TRBJ2-7|NA|NA|TRBV5-8
TGTGCCAGCAGGGCTTACTCCTACGAGCAGTACTTC
CASRAYSYEQYF
>TRBJ2-7|NA|TRBD2|TRBV27
TGTGCCAGCAGTTCCCCAGGCGGGAGTCCCCACGAGCAGTACTTC
CASSSPGGSPHEQYF
>TRBJ2-6|NA|TRBD1|TRBV28
TGTGCCAGCATGGACAGGGCGGCCGGGGCCAACGTCCTGACTTTC
CASMDRAAGANVLTF
>TRBJ1-3|NA|NA|TRBV20-1
TGCAGTGCTACCTCCCACACCATATATTTT
CSATSHTIYF
>TRBJ2-1|NA|NA|TRBV6-5
TGTGCCAGCAGTTTAGCGGTGAGGGGCAATGAGCAGTTCTTC
CASSLAVRGNEQFF
>TRBJ2-7|few|NA|TRBV5-1
TGCGCCAGCAGCTTGGGGGGCAGCTCCTACGAGCAGTACTTC
CASSLGGSSYEQYF
>TRBJ2-7|NA|NA|TRBV5-6
TGTGCCAGCAGCTACCACAGGACCTCCTACGAGCAGTACTTC
CASSYHRTSYEQYF
>TRBJ1-4|NA|TRBD1|TRBV19
TGTGCCAGTAGGGCCCCGGGGACAGGGGGGGAAAAACTGTTTTTT
CASRAPGTGGEKLFF
>TRBJ1-5|NA|NA|TRBV28
TGTGCCAGCAGTTTAATAGAAACCAACTACTTTTATAGCAATCAGCCCCAGCATTTT
CASSLIETNYFYSNQPQHF
>TRBJ1-3|NA|TRBD1|TRBV2
TGTGCCAGCAACGACAGGGAGGAAAACACCATATATTTT
CASNDREENTIYF
>TRBJ2-7|NA|TRBD2|TRBV29-1
TGCAGCGTCGATAGCGGGGGGGACGAGCAGTACTTC
CSVDSGGDEQYF
>TRBJ2-3|NA|NA|TRBV4-1
TGCGCCAGCAGCCAGGCCGACCCTCTGGGGCACACAGATACGCAGTATTTT
CASSQADPLGHTDTQYF
>TRBJ1-2|NA|TRBD1|TRBV7-8
TGTGCCAGCAGCCGACAGAAAGCAGGGGGGAACTATGGCTACACCTTC
CASSRQKAGGNYGYTF
>TRBJ2-5|NA|NA|TRBV5-1
TGCGCCAGCAGCTTGGAGGGGTTCCAAGAGACCCAGTACTTC
CASSLEGFQETQYF
>TRBJ2-2|few|NA|TRBV7-8
TGTGCCAGCAGCTTAGCATCTAGCTCGGAGAGGAGGGAGCTGTTTTTT
CASSLASSSERRELFF
>TRBJ2-7|NA|TRBD2|TRBV18
TGTGCCAGCTCACCATTTGGGGGACTAGCAGGCTACGAGCAGTACTTC
CASSPFGGLAGYEQYF
>TRBJ1-5|NA|TRBD1|TRBV19
TGTGCCAGTAATCATAGGGGGCGGGGGCCCCAGCATTTT
CASNHRGRGPQHF
>TRBJ2-1|NA|TRBD2|TRBV28
TGTGCCAGCAGGTCGCAGCGGGAGGGTCCATCCGAGCAGTTCTTC
CASRSQREGPSEQFF